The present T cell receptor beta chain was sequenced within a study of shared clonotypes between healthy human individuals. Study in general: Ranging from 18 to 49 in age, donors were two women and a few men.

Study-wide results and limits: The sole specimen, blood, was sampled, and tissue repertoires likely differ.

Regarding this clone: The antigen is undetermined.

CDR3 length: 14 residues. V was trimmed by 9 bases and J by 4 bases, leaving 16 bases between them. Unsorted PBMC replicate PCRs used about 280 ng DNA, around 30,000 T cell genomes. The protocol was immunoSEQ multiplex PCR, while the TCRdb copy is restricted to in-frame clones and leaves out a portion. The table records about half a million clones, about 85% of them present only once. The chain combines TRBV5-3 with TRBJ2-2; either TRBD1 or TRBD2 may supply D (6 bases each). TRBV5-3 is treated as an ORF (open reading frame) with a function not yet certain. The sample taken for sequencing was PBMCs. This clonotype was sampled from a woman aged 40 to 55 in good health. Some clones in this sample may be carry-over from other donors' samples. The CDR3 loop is CATGGQGGTGELFF. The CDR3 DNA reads TGTGCCACTGGGGGGCAGGGCGGCACCGGGGAGCTGTTTTTT.